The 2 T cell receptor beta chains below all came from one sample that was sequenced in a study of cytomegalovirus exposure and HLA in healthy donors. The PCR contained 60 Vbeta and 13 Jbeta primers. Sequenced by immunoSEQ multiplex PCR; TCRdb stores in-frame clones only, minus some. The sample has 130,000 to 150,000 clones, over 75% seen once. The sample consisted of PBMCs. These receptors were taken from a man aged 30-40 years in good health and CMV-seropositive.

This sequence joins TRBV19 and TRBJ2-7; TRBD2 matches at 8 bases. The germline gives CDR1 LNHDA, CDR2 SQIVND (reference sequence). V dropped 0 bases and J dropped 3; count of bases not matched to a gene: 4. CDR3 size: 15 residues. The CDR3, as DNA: TGTGCCAGTAGTATAGAGATGGGACTAGTCTACGAGCAGTACTTC. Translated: CASSIEMGLVYEQYF.

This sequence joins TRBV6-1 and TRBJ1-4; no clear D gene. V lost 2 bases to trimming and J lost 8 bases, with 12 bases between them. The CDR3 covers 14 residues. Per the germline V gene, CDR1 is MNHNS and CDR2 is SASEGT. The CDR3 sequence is CASSETGVFEKLFF. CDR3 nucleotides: TGTGCCAGCAGTGAAACGGGAGTTTTCGAAAAACTGTTTTTT.